A single sample gave rise to the 5 T cell receptor beta chains below, sequenced in a study of cytomegalovirus exposure and HLA in healthy donors (dated by TCRdb to 2017 to 2019). To prepare the library, the immunoSEQ multiplex PCR assay was applied. For the multiplex PCR, a mixture combining 60 forward primers for TCR Vbeta segments and 13 reverse primers for TCR Jbeta segments was used. TCRdb carries this immuneACCESS record with in-frame sequences only. Its versions omit some clonotypes, under half of them owing to an unresolved V gene in the studies checked, with the rest unexplained. For this sample the table gives 200,000 or so clones, of which 81% were detected only once. The ten largest account for around 2% of the sample. The sequenced sample was PBMCs. The receptors here all came from a woman under 30 in good health and CMV-seropositive.

The chain carries TRBV25-1 and TRBJ1-2, with 8 bases aligning to TRBD1. CDR3 length equals 14 residues. Per germline, CDR1 MGHDK and CDR2 SYGVNS. J gave up 8 bases and V 3 bases, and 8 bases lay outside the gene matches. For the CDR3, the DNA is TGTGCCAGCAGTGAGCGACAGGGGTTTTCCGGCTACACCTTC. It codes for CASSERQGFSGYTF.

The chain uses TRBV5-6 and TRBJ1-1; TRBD1 aligns across 9 bases. The CDR3 has 14 amino acids. V shed 3 bases, J shed 7 bases, and the junction held 7 bases outside the gene matches. Germline values: CDR1 SGHDT, CDR2 YYEEEE. Here the CDR3 reads CASSSGTGKGEAFF. In nucleotides, the CDR3 is TGTGCCAGCAGCTCCGGGACAGGGAAAGGTGAAGCTTTCTTT.

The chain recombines TRBV30 with TRBJ2-6; a possible D gene is TRBD2 (5 bases). The CDR3 covers 17 residues. Trimming shortened V by 1 base and J by 0 bases, and 13 bases separated the two germline ends. Germline V lookup: CDR1 GTSNPN, CDR2 SVGIG (reference sequence). CDR3 in DNA: TGTGCCTGGAGTGCGGCGTCTAGCTTCTCTGGGGCCAACGTCCTGACTTTC. Protein product: CAWSAASSFSGANVLTF.

This chain joins TRBV28 and TRBJ2-7; the D gene is possibly TRBD2 (7 bases). Trimming removed 7 bases from V and 3 bases from J, with 16 bases in between. Germline-derived CDR1 and CDR2 are MDHEN and SYDVKM. The CDR3 contains 14 residues. The CDR3 DNA reads TGTGCCAGCATCCGAAGGGGGGGGTTCTACGAGCAGTACTTC. Its translation is CASIRRGGFYEQYF.

The V call is TRBV7-9, the J call TRBJ2-7; 7 nucleotides align to TRBD2. Germline CDR1 reads SEHNR; CDR2 reads FQNEAQ (reference sequence). The CDR3 is 13 amino acids. J was trimmed by 7 bases and V by 6 bases; bases with no gene match: 9. The CDR3 coding sequence is TGTGCCAGCAGTTCCCCCGGGAGGTGGGAGCAGTACTTC. Amino acid sequence: CASSSPGRWEQYF.